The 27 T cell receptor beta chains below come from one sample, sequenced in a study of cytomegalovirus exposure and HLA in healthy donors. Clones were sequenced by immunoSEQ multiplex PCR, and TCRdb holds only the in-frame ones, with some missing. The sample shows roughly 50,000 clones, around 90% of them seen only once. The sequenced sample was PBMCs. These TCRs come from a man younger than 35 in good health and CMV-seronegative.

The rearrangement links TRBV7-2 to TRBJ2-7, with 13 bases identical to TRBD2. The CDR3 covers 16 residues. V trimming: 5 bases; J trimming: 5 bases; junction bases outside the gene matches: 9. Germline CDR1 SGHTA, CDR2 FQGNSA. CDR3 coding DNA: TGTGCCAGCAGCACCAACCGACTAGCGGGAGGAAACGAGCAGTACTTC. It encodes CASSTNRLAGGNEQYF.

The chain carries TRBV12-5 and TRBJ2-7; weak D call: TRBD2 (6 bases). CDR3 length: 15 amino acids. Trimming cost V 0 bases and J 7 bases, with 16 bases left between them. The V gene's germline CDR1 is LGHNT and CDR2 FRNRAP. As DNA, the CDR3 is TGTGCTAGTGGTTTGGTACGGCTCGGGGGTGGGGAGCAGTACTTC. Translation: CASGLVRLGGGEQYF.

CDR3 protein: CSVVLGTGETQYF. In DNA, the CDR3 is TGCAGCGTTGTATTGGGGACAGGGGAGACCCAGTACTTC. The chain employs TRBV29-1 and TRBJ2-5; 9 bases fit TRBD1. Per germline, CDR1 SQVTM and CDR2 ANQGSEA. The junction had 5 bases not matched to a gene; V was cut back by 4 bases and J by 5 bases. The CDR3 totals 13 residues.

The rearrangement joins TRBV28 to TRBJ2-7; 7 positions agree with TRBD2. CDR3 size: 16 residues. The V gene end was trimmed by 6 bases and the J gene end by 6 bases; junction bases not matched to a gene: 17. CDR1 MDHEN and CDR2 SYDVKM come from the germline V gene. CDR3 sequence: CASSPPASGWRAEQYF. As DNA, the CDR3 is TGTGCCAGCAGCCCCCCGGCTAGCGGTTGGAGGGCCGAGCAGTACTTC.

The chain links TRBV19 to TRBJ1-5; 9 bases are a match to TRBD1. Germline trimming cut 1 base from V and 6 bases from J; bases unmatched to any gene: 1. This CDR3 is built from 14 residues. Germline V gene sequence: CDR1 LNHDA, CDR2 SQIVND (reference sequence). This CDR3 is CASSIVQGAQPQHF. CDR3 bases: TGTGCCAGTAGTATAGTACAGGGGGCTCAGCCCCAGCATTTT. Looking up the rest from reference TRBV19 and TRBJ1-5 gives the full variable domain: DGGITQSPKYLFRKEGQNVTLSCEQNLNHDAMYWYRQDPGQGLRLIYYSQIVNDFQKGDIAEGYSVSREKKESFPLTVTSAQKNPTAFYLCASSIVQGAQPQHFGDGTRLSIL.

CDR3 region: CANGQNQPQHF. In nucleotides, the CDR3 is TGTGCCAACGGACAGAATCAGCCCCAGCATTTT. This rearrangement joins TRBV6-6 to TRBJ1-5; weak D call: TRBD1 (6 bases). Per the germline V gene, CDR1 is MNHNY and CDR2 is SVGAGI (reference sequence). This CDR3 has 11 amino acids. V was pared by 10 bases and J by 4 bases, with 8 bases between.

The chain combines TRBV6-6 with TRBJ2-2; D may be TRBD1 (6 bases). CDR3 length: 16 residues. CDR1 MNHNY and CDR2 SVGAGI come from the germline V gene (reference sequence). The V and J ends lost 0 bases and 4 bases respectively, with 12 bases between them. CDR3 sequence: CASSYSGQGTTGELFF. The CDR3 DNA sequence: TGTGCCAGCAGTTACTCGGGGCAGGGGACCACCGGGGAGCTGTTTTTT.

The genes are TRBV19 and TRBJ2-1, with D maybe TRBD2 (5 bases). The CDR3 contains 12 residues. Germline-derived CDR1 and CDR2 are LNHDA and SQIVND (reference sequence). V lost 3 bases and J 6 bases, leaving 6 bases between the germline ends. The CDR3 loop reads CASSMSGNEQFF. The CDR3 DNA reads TGTGCCAGTAGTATGAGCGGCAATGAGCAGTTCTTC.

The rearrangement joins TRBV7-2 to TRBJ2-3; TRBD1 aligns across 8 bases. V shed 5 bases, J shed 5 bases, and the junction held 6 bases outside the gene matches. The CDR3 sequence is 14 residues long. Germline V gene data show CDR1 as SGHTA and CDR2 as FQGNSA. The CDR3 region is CASSGQGILDTQYF. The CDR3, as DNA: TGTGCCAGCAGCGGACAGGGTATACTAGATACGCAGTATTTT. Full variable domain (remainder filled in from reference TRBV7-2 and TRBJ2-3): GAGVSQSPSNKVTEKGKDVELRCDPISGHTALYWYRQSLGQGLEFLIYFQGNSAPDKSGLPSDRFSAERTGGSVSTLTIQRTQQEDSAVYLCASSGQGILDTQYFGPGTRLTVL.

The CDR3 reads CASSQGQETQYF. The CDR3 DNA reads as TGTGCCAGCAGTCAGGGCCAAGAGACCCAGTACTTC. The chain is built from TRBV2 and TRBJ2-5; perhaps TRBD1 as D (5 bases). The germline gives CDR1 SNHLY, CDR2 FYNNEI. The CDR3 is 12 residues long. Trimming shortened V by 5 bases and J by 1 base, and 5 bases separated the two germline ends.

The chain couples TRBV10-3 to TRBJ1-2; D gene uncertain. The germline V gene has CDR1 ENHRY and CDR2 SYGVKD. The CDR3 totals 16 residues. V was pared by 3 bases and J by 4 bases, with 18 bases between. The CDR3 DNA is TGTGCCATCAGTGACCTAGACGGGAGCTATAGCTATGGCTACACCTTC. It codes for CAISDLDGSYSYGYTF.

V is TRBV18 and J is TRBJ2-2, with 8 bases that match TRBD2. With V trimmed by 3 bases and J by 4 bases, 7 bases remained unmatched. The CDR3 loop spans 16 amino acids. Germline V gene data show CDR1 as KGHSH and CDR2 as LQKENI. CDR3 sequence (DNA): TGTGCCAGCTCACCGTGGTTAGCGGGATCCACCGGGGAGCTGTTTTTT. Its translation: CASSPWLAGSTGELFF.

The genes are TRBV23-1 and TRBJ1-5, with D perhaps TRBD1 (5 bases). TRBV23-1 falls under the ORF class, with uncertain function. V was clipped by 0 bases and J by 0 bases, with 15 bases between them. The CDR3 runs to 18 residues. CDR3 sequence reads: CASSQSGQPMISNQPQHF. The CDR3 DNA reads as TGCGCCAGCAGTCAATCGGGGCAGCCCATGATTAGCAATCAGCCCCAGCATTTT.

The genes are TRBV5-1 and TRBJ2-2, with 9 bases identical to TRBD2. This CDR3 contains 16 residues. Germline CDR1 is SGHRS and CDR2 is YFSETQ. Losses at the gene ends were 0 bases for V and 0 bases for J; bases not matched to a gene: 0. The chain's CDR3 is CASSLGLAANTGELFF. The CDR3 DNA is TGCGCCAGCAGCTTGGGACTAGCGGCGAACACCGGGGAGCTGTTTTTT.

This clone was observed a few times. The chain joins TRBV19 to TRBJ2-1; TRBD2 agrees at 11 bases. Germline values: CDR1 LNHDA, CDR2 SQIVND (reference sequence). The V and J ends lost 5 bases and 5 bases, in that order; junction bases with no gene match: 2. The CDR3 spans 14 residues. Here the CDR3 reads CASSLGLADNEQFF. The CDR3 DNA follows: TGTGCCAGTAGTTTGGGACTAGCGGACAATGAGCAGTTCTTC. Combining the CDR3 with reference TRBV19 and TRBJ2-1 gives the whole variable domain DGGITQSPKYLFRKEGQNVTLSCEQNLNHDAMYWYRQDPGQGLRLIYYSQIVNDFQKGDIAEGYSVSREKKESFPLTVTSAQKNPTAFYLCASSLGLADNEQFFGPGTRLTVL.

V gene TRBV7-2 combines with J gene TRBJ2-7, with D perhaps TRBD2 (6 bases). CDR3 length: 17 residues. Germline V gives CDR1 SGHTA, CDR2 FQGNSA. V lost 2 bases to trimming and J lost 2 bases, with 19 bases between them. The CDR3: CASSLNWSGGMPYEQYF. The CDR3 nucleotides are TGTGCCAGCAGCTTAAACTGGTCCGGCGGGATGCCCTACGAGCAGTACTTC.

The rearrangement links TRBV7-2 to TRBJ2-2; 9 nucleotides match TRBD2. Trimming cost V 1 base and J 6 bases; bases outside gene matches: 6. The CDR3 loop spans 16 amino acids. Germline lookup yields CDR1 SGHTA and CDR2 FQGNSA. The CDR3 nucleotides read TGTGCCAGCAGCTTAGGGTTTAGCGGGAGATCCGGGGAGCTGTTTTTT. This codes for CASSLGFSGRSGELFF.

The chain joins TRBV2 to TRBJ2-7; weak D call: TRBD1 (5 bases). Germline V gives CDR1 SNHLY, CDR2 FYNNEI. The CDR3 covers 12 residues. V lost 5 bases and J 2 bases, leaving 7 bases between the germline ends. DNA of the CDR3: TGTGCCAGCAGTATAGGGGCCTACGAGCAGTACTTC. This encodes CASSIGAYEQYF.

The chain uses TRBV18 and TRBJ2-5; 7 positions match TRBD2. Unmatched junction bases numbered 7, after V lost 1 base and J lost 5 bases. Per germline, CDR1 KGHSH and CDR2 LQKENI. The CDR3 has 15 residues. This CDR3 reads CASSPRREGHETQYF. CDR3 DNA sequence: TGTGCCAGCTCACCACGGAGGGAGGGCCACGAGACCCAGTACTTC.

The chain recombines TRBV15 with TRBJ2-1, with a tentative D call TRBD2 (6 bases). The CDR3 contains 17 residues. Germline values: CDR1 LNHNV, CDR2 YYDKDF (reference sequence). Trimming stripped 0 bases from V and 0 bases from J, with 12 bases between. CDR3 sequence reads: CATSRDASVSSYNEQFF. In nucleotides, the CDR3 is TGTGCCACCAGCAGAGATGCTAGCGTTAGCTCCTACAATGAGCAGTTCTTC.

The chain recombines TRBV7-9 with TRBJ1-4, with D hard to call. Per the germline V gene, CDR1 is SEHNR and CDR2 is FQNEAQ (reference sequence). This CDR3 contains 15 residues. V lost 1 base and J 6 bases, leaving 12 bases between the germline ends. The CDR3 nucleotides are TGTGCCAGCAGCTTAGTAGGAGAAAGAGATGAAAAACTGTTTTTT. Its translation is CASSLVGERDEKLFF.

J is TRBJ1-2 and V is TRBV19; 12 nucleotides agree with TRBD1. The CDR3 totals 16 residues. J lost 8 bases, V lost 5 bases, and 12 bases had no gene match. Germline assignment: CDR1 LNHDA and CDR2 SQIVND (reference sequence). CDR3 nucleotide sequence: TGTGCCAGTAGTGGAGGGCACGGGACAGGGGGCCGAGGCTACACCTTC. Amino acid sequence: CASSGGHGTGGRGYTF.

The CDR3 region has the DNA TGTGCCAGCAGCGTACGGACAGGCCAAGAGACCCAGTACTTC. It specifies CASSVRTGQETQYF. The chain recombines TRBV9 with TRBJ2-5; 7 bases line up with TRBD1. Germline loops: CDR1 SGDLS, CDR2 YYNGEE. CDR3 length: 14 residues. The V and J ends lost 1 base and 1 base, in that order; junction bases with no gene match: 1.

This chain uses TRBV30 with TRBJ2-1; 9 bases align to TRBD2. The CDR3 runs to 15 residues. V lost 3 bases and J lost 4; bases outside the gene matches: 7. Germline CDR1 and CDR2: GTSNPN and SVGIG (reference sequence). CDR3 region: CAWSRSGRNYNEQFF. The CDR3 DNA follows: TGTGCCTGGAGCAGGAGCGGGAGGAATTACAATGAGCAGTTCTTC.

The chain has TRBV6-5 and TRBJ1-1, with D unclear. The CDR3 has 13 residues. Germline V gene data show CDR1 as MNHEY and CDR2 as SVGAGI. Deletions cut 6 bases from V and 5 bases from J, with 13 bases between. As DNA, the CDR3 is TGTGCCAGCAGCCAGATACCGGGGACTGAAGCTTTCTTT. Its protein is CASSQIPGTEAFF.

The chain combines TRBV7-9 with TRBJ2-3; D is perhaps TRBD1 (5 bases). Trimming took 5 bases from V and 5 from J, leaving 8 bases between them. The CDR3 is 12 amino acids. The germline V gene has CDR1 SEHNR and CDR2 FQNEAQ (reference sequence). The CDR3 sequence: CASSQGGDTQYF. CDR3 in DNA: TGTGCCAGCAGCCAGGGTGGAGATACGCAGTATTTT.

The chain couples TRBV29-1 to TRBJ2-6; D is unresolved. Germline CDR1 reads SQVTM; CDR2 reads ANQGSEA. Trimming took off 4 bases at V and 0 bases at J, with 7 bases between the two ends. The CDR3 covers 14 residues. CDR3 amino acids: CSVASVSGANVLTF. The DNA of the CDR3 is TGCAGCGTTGCCAGTGTCTCTGGGGCCAACGTCCTGACTTTC.